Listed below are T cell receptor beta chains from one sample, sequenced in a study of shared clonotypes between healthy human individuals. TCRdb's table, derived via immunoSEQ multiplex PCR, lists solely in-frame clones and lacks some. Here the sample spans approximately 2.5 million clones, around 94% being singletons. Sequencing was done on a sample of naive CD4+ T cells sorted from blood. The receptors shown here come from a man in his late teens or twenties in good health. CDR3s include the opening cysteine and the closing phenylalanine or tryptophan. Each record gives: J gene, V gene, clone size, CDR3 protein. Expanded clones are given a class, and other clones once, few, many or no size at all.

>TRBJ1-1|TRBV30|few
CAWSSTAGREAFF
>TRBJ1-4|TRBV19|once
CASSIGDRHEKLFF
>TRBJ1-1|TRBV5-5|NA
CASSLTGWNTEAFF
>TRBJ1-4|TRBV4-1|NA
CASSLPREALSTNEKLFF
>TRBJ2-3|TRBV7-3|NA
CASSSGLGSTDTQYF
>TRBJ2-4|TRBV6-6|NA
CASNPAQGAVNIQYF
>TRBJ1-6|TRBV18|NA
CASSPEEFGTNNSPLHF
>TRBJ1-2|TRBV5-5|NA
CASSRTGELTNYGYTF
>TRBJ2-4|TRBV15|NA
CATREKNIQYF
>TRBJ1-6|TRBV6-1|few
CASSASRDSPLHF
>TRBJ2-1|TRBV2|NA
CASSRSGGSPNEQFF
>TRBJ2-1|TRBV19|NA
CASKGVGYNEQFF
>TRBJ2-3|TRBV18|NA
CASSDRALAGVHTDTQYF
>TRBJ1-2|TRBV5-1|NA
CASSIQTGGVDGYTF
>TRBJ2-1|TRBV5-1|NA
CASSWGPGRAGGEQFF
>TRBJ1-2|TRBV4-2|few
CASRQDGDLYGYTF
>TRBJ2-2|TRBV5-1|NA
CASSLVGTQNTGELFF
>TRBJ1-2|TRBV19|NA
CASSIKGVYGYTF
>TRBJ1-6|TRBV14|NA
CASSPDSLHSSYNSPLHF
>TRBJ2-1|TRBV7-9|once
CASSPAGLEGNEQFF
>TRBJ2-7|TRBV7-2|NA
CASTQGSGLYEQYF
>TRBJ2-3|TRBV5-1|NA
CASSLEGQGRVDTQYF
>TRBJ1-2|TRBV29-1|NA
CSVGPLLGGHGYTF
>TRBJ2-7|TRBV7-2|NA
CASSRGQETYEQYF
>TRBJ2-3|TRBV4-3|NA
CASSGRESRQDTQYF